Listed below are T cell receptor beta chains from one sample, sequenced in a study of blood T cells in healthy people across ages. TCRdb reprocessed the 5' RACE reads with MiXCR, giving one entry per CDR3 protein. The sample yields 710,000 or so distinct CDR3 sequences, about 32% seen once. Sequencing was performed on blood. The source of these receptors is a woman older than 75 in good health. The CDR3 runs from the conserved cysteine through the conserved F or W. D genes are given only for firm matches. Where a row states a size, it is once, few, many or the class of an expanded clone; other rows omit it.

>.|13|TRBV5-1|TRBD2|TRBJ2-3
TGCGCCAGCAGCTTCAACGGGGGGGATACGCAGTATTTT
CASSFNGGDTQYF
>few|16|TRBV27|.|TRBJ2-1
TGTGCCAGCAGTTTAGTTGCAGGGGCCGTCAACAATGAGCAGTTCTTC
CASSLVAGAVNNEQFF
>.|13|TRBV7-2|.|TRBJ2-4
TGCGCCAGCAGCTCGTCTAGCCAAAACATTCAGTACTTC
CASSSSSQNIQYF
>.|19|TRBV6-2/TRBV6-3|TRBD1|TRBJ2-4
TGTGCCAGCAGTCTTCCGACCGGGACAGGGGAATGGGTCAAAAACATCCAGTACTTC
CASSLPTGTGEWVKNIQYF
>.|15|TRBV12-3/TRBV12-4|TRBD1|TRBJ2-2
TGTGCCAGCAGCATGGACAGGGTCAACACCGGGGAGCTGTTTTTT
CASSMDRVNTGELFF
>.|13|TRBV5-1|.|TRBJ1-2
TGCGCCGGCAGCTTGGCGGCTAACTATGGCTACACCTTC
CAGSLAANYGYTF
>once|13|TRBV7-9|.|TRBJ2-5
TGTGCCAGCAGCGGGGCGGCAGGAGAGACCCAGTACTTC
CASSGAAGETQYF
>.|14|TRBV29-1|.|TRBJ1-1
TGCAGCGTTGAGACCAGTTCCTTGAACACTGAAGCTTTCTTT
CSVETSSLNTEAFF
>many|14|TRBV10-3|.|TRBJ2-7
TGTGCCATCAGTGAGCCGACAGCGACCTACGAGCAGTACTTC
CAISEPTATYEQYF
>many|14|TRBV14|TRBD1|TRBJ1-1
TGTGCCAGCAGCCCGACAGGGTTGGGCGCTGAAGCTTTCTTT
CASSPTGLGAEAFF
>.|13|TRBV7-6|.|TRBJ2-7
TGTGCCAGCAGCTCCCAAGAGCGCTTCGAGCAGTACTTC
CASSSQERFEQYF
>.|16|TRBV7-6|TRBD2|TRBJ2-5
TGTGCCAGCAGCTCCGTAGCGGGAGGTCTCCAAGAGACCCAGTACTTC
CASSSVAGGLQETQYF
>few|16|TRBV27|TRBD2|TRBJ2-2
TGTGCCAGCGGAGGACTAGCGGGGGGCCGTGGCGGGGAGCTGTTTTTT
CASGGLAGGRGGELFF
>.|16|TRBV5-1|TRBD2|TRBJ2-7
TGCGCCAGCAGCTTGGAAATTCGGGAGGGCCTCGACGAGCAGTACTTC
CASSLEIREGLDEQYF
>many|15|TRBV28|.|TRBJ2-5
TGTGCCAGCAGACCCTCAGGACAGCCACAAGAGACCCAGTACTTC
CASRPSGQPQETQYF
>once|16|TRBV20-1|.|TRBJ2-7
TGCAGTGCTAAGGAGAGGGGAGGGGGTTGGACCTACGAGCAGTACTTC
CSAKERGGGWTYEQYF
>few|13|TRBV28|.|TRBJ1-1
TGTGCCAGCAGCCCCCCCCAAAAGACTGAAGCTTTCTTT
CASSPPQKTEAFF